This T cell receptor (beta chain) was obtained from a study of CD8 T cells in Susac syndrome. The authors reverse transcribed about 0.45 to 1 ug RNA with random hexamers. TCRdb re-called the immunoSEQ multiplex PCR reads with MiXCR, one entry per CDR3 protein. The table includes under 200,000 distinct CDR3 sequences, approximately 94% detected once. This CDR3 comprises 14 residues. Germline CDR1 and CDR2: SQVTM and ANQGSEA. Germline trimming cut 7 bases from V and 4 bases from J; bases unmatched to any gene: 7. The sample comprised CD4+ T cells from PBMCs. The gene calls are TRBV29-1 and TRBJ2-5; TRBD2 matches at 12 bases. The TCR originated in a human donor with Susac syndrome. The CDR3 DNA reads TGCAGCGGAGAGACTAGCGGGGGAACAGAGACCCAGTACTTC. Translation gives CSGETSGGTETQYF.